These T cell receptor beta chains were read from a single sample in a study of T cells in Graves' hyperthyroidism and ophthalmopathy. In TCRdb, the multiplex PCR reads were re-called with MiXCR into one record per CDR3 protein. The table records about 340,000 distinct CDR3 sequences, roughly a fifth of them present only once. Material: blood. These receptors were taken from a woman aged 45-59 years with Graves' hyperthyroidism. The CDR3 runs from the conserved cysteine through the conserved F or W. Each record gives: CDR3 protein, CDR3 DNA, D gene, V gene, clone size, CDR3 length, J gene. The D gene is left open where the match is weak. Expanded clones get a size class; other rows say once, few or many, or leave the size out.

CDR3: CSALRQGLSYEQYF; DNA: TGCAGTGCTCTTCGACAGGGGCTCTCCTACGAGCAGTACTTC; D: TRBD1; V: TRBV20-1; size: many; length: 14; J: TRBJ2-7
CDR3: CASSEPPQDTQYF; DNA: TGTGCCAGCAGTGAACCACCCCAAGATACGCAGTATTTT; D: .; V: TRBV25-1; size: .; length: 13; J: TRBJ2-3
CDR3: CASSLTGDRNTEAFF; DNA: TGTGCCAGCTCACTAACCGGGGACAGGAACACTGAAGCTTTCTTT; D: TRBD1; V: TRBV18; size: many; length: 15; J: TRBJ1-1
CDR3: CASSVEVWNTEAFF; DNA: TGTGCCAGCAGCGTAGAGGTCTGGAACACTGAAGCTTTCTTT; D: .; V: TRBV9; size: few; length: 14; J: TRBJ1-1
CDR3: CASSFPENTGELFF; DNA: TGTGCCAGCAGCTTCCCCGAGAACACCGGGGAGCTGTTTTTT; D: .; V: TRBV7-3; size: many; length: 14; J: TRBJ2-2
CDR3: CAIAASTDTQYF; DNA: TGTGCCATCGCCGCTAGCACAGATACGCAGTATTTT; D: .; V: TRBV10-3; size: many; length: 12; J: TRBJ2-3
CDR3: CSAPTAGGKETQYF; DNA: TGCAGTGCACCGACCGCGGGAGGCAAAGAGACCCAGTACTTC; D: TRBD2; V: TRBV20-1; size: many; length: 14; J: TRBJ2-5
CDR3: CATSRDRQGSTEAFF; DNA: TGTGCCACCAGCAGAGATCGTCAGGGGAGCACTGAAGCTTTCTTT; D: .; V: TRBV15; size: many; length: 15; J: TRBJ1-1
CDR3: CASSLRGGSGEQFF; DNA: TGCGCCAGCAGCTTGCGGGGGGGATCGGGTGAGCAGTTCTTC; D: TRBD2; V: TRBV5-1; size: many; length: 14; J: TRBJ2-1
CDR3: CASRVLSSYNEQFF; DNA: TGTGCCAGCCGGGTTCTAAGCTCCTACAATGAGCAGTTCTTC; D: .; V: TRBV28; size: many; length: 14; J: TRBJ2-1
CDR3: CASSFRGPQHF; DNA: TGTGCCAGCAGTTTTCGGGGTCCCCAGCATTTT; D: .; V: TRBV28; size: many; length: 11; J: TRBJ1-5
CDR3: CASRGAGGYYNEQFF; DNA: TGTGCCAGCAGAGGGGCGGGGGGGTACTACAATGAGCAGTTCTTC; D: TRBD2; V: TRBV2; size: .; length: 15; J: TRBJ2-1
CDR3: CASSPYLKRAVSYEQYF; DNA: TGTGCCAGCAGTCCTTACCTGAAGCGGGCCGTCTCCTACGAGCAGTACTTC; D: .; V: TRBV27; size: .; length: 17; J: TRBJ2-7
CDR3: CASSQALASHEQYF; DNA: TGTGCCAGCAGTCAAGCTCTAGCGTCCCACGAGCAGTACTTC; D: .; V: TRBV3-1; size: once; length: 14; J: TRBJ2-7
CDR3: CASSDRIYTDTQYF; DNA: TGTGCCAGCAGCGACAGAATTTACACAGATACGCAGTATTTT; D: .; V: TRBV12-3/TRBV12-4; size: many; length: 14; J: TRBJ2-3
CDR3: CASSPSGAGNTIYF; DNA: TGTGCCAGCAGCCCCTCGGGAGCTGGAAACACCATATATTTT; D: .; V: TRBV7-9; size: many; length: 14; J: TRBJ1-3
CDR3: CASSPLVLAGYNEQFF; DNA: TGTGCCAGTAGTCCCCTGGTACTAGCGGGTTACAATGAGCAGTTCTTC; D: TRBD2; V: TRBV19; size: .; length: 16; J: TRBJ2-1
CDR3: CSAGHDDNEQFF; DNA: TGCAGTGCTGGGCACGACGACAATGAGCAGTTCTTC; D: .; V: TRBV20-1; size: many; length: 12; J: TRBJ2-1
CDR3: CASRSGQGWDIQYF; DNA: TGTGCCAGCAGATCGGGACAGGGTTGGGACATTCAGTACTTC; D: TRBD1; V: TRBV12-3/TRBV12-4; size: .; length: 14; J: TRBJ2-4
CDR3: CASGVGYTQPQHF; DNA: TGTGCCAGCGGGGTGGGATACACTCAGCCCCAGCATTTT; D: .; V: TRBV2; size: many; length: 13; J: TRBJ1-5
CDR3: CASSEALGGGRGQNGELFF; DNA: TGTGCCAGCAGTGAAGCGCTAGGGGGAGGCAGGGGGCAGAACGGGGAGCTGTTTTTT; D: TRBD1; V: TRBV2; size: .; length: 19; J: TRBJ2-2
CDR3: CASSPTDTRSGNTIYF; DNA: TGTGCCAGCAGTCCTACCGACACCCGCTCTGGAAACACCATATATTTT; D: .; V: TRBV6-1; size: .; length: 16; J: TRBJ1-3
CDR3: CASSPYEAKNIQYF; DNA: TGTGCCAGCAGCCCGTACGAAGCCAAAAACATTCAGTACTTC; D: .; V: TRBV12-3/TRBV12-4; size: .; length: 14; J: TRBJ2-4
CDR3: CASSLTRSGRSEQFF; DNA: TGTGCCAGCAGCTTAACGCGAAGCGGGAGGAGTGAGCAGTTCTTC; D: TRBD2; V: TRBV7-9; size: many; length: 15; J: TRBJ2-1
CDR3: CATRWGLKSDQPQHF; DNA: TGTGCCACCAGATGGGGGCTCAAATCGGACCAGCCCCAGCATTTT; D: .; V: TRBV15; size: once; length: 15; J: TRBJ1-5
CDR3: CASSHRGQAKNIQYF; DNA: TGTGCCAGCAGCCACAGGGGTCAAGCTAAAAACATTCAGTACTTC; D: TRBD1; V: TRBV28; size: many; length: 15; J: TRBJ2-4
CDR3: CAWRLSGEQFF; DNA: TGTGCCTGGCGTCTTTCTGGTGAGCAGTTCTTC; D: .; V: TRBV30; size: few; length: 11; J: TRBJ2-1
CDR3: CASSFWQGRETQYF; DNA: TGTGCCAGCAGCTTCTGGCAGGGGCGAGAGACCCAGTACTTC; D: .; V: TRBV7-9; size: many; length: 14; J: TRBJ2-5
CDR3: CASKLSATSGSRQYF; DNA: TGTGCCAGCAAGCTTAGCGCGACTAGCGGGAGTAGGCAGTATTTT; D: TRBD2; V: TRBV11-1; size: .; length: 15; J: TRBJ2-3
CDR3: CASSLRTGINQPQHF; DNA: TGTGCCAGCAGCTTAAGGACAGGGATCAATCAGCCCCAGCATTTT; D: TRBD1; V: TRBV5-5; size: many; length: 15; J: TRBJ1-5
CDR3: CASSLVPASTDTQYF; DNA: TGTGCCAGCAGCTTAGTCCCGGCCTCCACAGATACGCAGTATTTT; D: .; V: TRBV7-6; size: .; length: 15; J: TRBJ2-3
CDR3: CASTGFGYEQYF; DNA: TGTGCCAGCACCGGCTTCGGGTACGAGCAGTACTTC; D: .; V: TRBV6-1; size: .; length: 12; J: TRBJ2-7
CDR3: CASSLAGGRPSGNTIYF; DNA: TGTGCCAGCAGCTTAGCGGGGGGACGCCCCTCTGGAAACACCATATATTTT; D: .; V: TRBV7-6; size: .; length: 17; J: TRBJ1-3
CDR3: CASSLEGQGVYTQYF; DNA: TGTGCCAGCAGCTTGGAAGGACAGGGCGTATATACGCAGTATTTT; D: TRBD1; V: TRBV5-6; size: many; length: 15; J: TRBJ2-3
CDR3: CSVERGNADTQYF; DNA: TGCAGCGTTGAGCGGGGGAACGCAGATACGCAGTATTTT; D: TRBD2; V: TRBV29-1; size: many; length: 13; J: TRBJ2-3
CDR3: CSARPRGEQYF; DNA: TGCAGTGCTAGACCGCGGGGGGAGCAGTACTTC; D: TRBD2; V: TRBV20-1; size: .; length: 11; J: TRBJ2-7
CDR3: CSAQGSVYSNQPQHF; DNA: TGCAGTGCTCAGGGGTCCGTTTATAGCAATCAGCCCCAGCATTTT; D: .; V: TRBV20-1; size: many; length: 15; J: TRBJ1-5
CDR3: CASSQDAGLTDTQYF; DNA: TGCGCCAGCAGCCAAGACGCGGGGCTAACAGATACGCAGTATTTT; D: .; V: TRBV4-1; size: few; length: 15; J: TRBJ2-3
CDR3: CASSVEWGRWETQYF; DNA: TGTGCCAGCAGCGTAGAATGGGGGCGCTGGGAGACCCAGTACTTC; D: .; V: TRBV9; size: few; length: 15; J: TRBJ2-5
CDR3: CASSLGGPVSGNTIYF; DNA: TGTGCCAGCAGCTTGGGGGGGCCCGTCTCTGGAAACACCATATATTTT; D: .; V: TRBV7-2; size: .; length: 16; J: TRBJ1-3
CDR3: CASSWTGASPAQYF; DNA: TGTGCCAGCAGTTGGACGGGGGCCTCTCCGGCGCAGTATTTT; D: .; V: TRBV28; size: few; length: 14; J: TRBJ2-3
CDR3: CATAQTYNYGYTF; DNA: TGTGCCACTGCGCAGACTTATAACTATGGCTACACCTTC; D: .; V: TRBV12-3/TRBV12-4; size: few; length: 13; J: TRBJ1-2
CDR3: CASSRRMGGSYNEQFF; DNA: TGTGCCAGCAGCCGGCGGATGGGGGGCTCCTACAATGAGCAGTTCTTC; D: .; V: TRBV5-6; size: many; length: 16; J: TRBJ2-1
CDR3: CASSSGADTQYF; DNA: TGTGCCAGCAGTTCAGGCGCAGATACGCAGTATTTT; D: .; V: TRBV11-2; size: many; length: 12; J: TRBJ2-3
CDR3: CASNTGDRGPDTQYF; DNA: TGTGCCAGCAATACGGGGGACAGGGGGCCAGATACGCAGTATTTT; D: TRBD1; V: TRBV27; size: many; length: 15; J: TRBJ2-3
CDR3: CASSPGAGHTEAFF; DNA: TGTGCCAGCTCCCCCGGTGCGGGTCACACTGAAGCTTTCTTT; D: .; V: TRBV9; size: few; length: 14; J: TRBJ1-1
CDR3: CASSPRGDNEQFF; DNA: TGTGCCAGCAGCCCGCGGGGGGACAATGAGCAGTTCTTC; D: TRBD2; V: TRBV14; size: few; length: 13; J: TRBJ2-1
CDR3: CASSPITRGNTEAFF; DNA: TGTGCCAGCAGTCCAATTACACGGGGAAACACTGAAGCTTTCTTT; D: .; V: TRBV28; size: .; length: 15; J: TRBJ1-1
CDR3: CASSPGGRGTGELFF; DNA: TGTGCCAGCAGCCCGGGGGGGCGGGGCACCGGGGAGCTGTTTTTT; D: TRBD2; V: TRBV6-1; size: few; length: 15; J: TRBJ2-2
CDR3: CASGTRIRGNEQFF; DNA: TGTGCCAGCGGCACTAGGATTAGGGGGAATGAGCAGTTCTTC; D: .; V: TRBV7-9; size: many; length: 14; J: TRBJ2-1
CDR3: CSVNRGQREQYF; DNA: TGCAGTGTAAACAGGGGGCAGAGAGAGCAGTACTTC; D: TRBD1; V: TRBV20-1; size: many; length: 12; J: TRBJ2-7
CDR3: CASSLFGGLSAPTEAFF; DNA: TGTGCCAGCAGCTTGTTCGGGGGTTTATCAGCCCCGACGGAAGCTTTCTTT; D: .; V: TRBV7-2; size: many; length: 17; J: TRBJ1-1
CDR3: CSARPQGFNYGYTF; DNA: TGCAGTGCTAGACCACAGGGTTTCAACTATGGCTACACCTTC; D: .; V: TRBV20-1; size: .; length: 14; J: TRBJ1-2